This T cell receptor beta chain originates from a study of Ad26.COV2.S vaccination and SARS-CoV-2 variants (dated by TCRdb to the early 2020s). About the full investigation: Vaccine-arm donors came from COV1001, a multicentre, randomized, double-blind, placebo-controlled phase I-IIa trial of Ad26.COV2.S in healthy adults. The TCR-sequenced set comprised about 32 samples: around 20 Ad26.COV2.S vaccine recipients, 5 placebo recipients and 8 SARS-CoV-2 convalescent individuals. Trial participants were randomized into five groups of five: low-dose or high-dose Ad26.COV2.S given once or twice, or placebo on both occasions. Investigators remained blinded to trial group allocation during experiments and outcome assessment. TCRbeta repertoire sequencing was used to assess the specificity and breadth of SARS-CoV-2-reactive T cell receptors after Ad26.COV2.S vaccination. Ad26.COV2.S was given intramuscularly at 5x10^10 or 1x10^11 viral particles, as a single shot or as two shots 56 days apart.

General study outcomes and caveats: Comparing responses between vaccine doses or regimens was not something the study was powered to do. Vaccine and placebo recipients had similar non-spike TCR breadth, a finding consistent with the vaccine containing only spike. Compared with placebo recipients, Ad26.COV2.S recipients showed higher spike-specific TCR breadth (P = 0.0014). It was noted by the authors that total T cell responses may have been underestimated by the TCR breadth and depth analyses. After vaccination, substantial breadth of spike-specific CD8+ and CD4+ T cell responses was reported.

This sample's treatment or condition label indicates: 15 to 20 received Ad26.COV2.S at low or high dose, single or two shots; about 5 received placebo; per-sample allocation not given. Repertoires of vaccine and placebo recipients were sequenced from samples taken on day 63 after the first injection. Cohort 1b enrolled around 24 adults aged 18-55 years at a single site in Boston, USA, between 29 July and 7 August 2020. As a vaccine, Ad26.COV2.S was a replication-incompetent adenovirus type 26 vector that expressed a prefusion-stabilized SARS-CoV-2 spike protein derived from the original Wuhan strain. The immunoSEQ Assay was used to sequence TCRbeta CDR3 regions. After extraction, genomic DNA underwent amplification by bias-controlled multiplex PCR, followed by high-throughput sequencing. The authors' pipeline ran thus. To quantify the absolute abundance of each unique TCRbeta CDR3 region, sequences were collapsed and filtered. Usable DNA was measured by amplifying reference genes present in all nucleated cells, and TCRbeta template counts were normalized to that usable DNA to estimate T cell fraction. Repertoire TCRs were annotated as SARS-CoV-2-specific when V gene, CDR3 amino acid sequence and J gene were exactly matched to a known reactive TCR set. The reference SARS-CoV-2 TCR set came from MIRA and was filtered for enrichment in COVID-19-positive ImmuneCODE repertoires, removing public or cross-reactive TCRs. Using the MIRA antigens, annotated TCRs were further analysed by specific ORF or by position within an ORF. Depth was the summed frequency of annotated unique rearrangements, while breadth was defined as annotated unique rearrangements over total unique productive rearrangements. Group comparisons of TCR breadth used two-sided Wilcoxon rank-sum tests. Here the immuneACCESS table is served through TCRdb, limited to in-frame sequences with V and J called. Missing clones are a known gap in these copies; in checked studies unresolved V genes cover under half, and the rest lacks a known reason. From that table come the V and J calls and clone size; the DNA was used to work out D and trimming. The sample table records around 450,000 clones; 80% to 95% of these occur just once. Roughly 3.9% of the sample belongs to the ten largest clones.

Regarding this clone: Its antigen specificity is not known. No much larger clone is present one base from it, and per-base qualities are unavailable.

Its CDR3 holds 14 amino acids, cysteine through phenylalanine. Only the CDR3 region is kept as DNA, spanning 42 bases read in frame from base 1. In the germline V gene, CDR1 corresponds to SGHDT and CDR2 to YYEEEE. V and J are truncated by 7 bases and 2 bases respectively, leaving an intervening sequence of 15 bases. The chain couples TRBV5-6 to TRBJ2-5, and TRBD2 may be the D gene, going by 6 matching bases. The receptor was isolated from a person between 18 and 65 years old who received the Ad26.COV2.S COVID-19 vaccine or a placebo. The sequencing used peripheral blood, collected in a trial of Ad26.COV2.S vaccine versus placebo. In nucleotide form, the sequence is TGTGCCAGCGGACTATGGAACGCACAAGAGACCCAGTACTTC. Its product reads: CASGLWNAQETQYF.